These 21 T cell receptor beta chains came from one sample sequenced in a study of cytomegalovirus exposure and HLA in healthy donors. Libraries were prepared by immunoSEQ multiplex PCR; TCRdb keeps only in-frame clonotypes and omits some of them. The top ten hold approximately 2.4% of the sample, which has about 160,000 clones, 75% to 90% seen once. Sequences were obtained from PBMCs. These TCRs come from a woman under 30 in good health and CMV-seronegative.

This chain links TRBV19 with TRBJ1-6; a possible D gene is TRBD1 (6 bases). This CDR3 contains 14 residues. V was cut by 6 bases and J by 9 bases, with 15 bases left in between. CDR1 is LNHDA and CDR2 is SQIVND in the germline V gene (reference sequence). Written as DNA, the CDR3 is TGTGCCAGTAGCCCTGACGGGGGGCGTTCACCCCTCCACTTT. It is translated as CASSPDGGRSPLHF.

The chain joins TRBV19 to TRBJ1-1, with D perhaps TRBD1 (6 bases). V dropped 10 bases and J dropped 0 bases, with 24 bases sitting between them. The CDR3 is made up of 17 amino acids. Looked up from germline, CDR1 is LNHDA and CDR2 is SQIVND (reference sequence). The CDR3 region has the DNA TGTGCCACTACGTGGTCCCCCGCGGGGGGCATGAACACTGAAGCTTTCTTT. The encoded protein is CATTWSPAGGMNTEAFF.

The rearrangement joins TRBV29-1 to TRBJ1-2, with D possibly matching TRBD1 (6 bases). Germline CDR1 SQVTM, CDR2 ANQGSEA. The CDR3 contains 17 residues. V was shortened by 6 bases and J by 2 bases, with 25 bases between the two germline ends. CDR3: CSVDDFTGSFWNYGYTF. The CDR3 DNA sequence: TGCAGCGTCGACGACTTTACAGGGAGCTTCTGGAACTATGGCTACACCTTC.

V gene TRBV30 combines with J gene TRBJ1-6, with TRBD1 as a possible D gene (5 bases). The CDR3 has 12 amino acids. In germline, CDR1 is GTSNPN, CDR2 SVGIG (reference sequence). The CDR3 coding sequence is TGTGCGCTTTCTCGGGGGGTTTCACCCCTCCACTTT. Amino acids: CALSRGVSPLHF. The entire variable domain, with the rest obtained from reference TRBV30 and TRBJ1-6, is as follows: SQTIHQWPATLVQPVGSPLSLECTVEGTSNPNLYWYRQAAGRGLQLLFYSVGIGQISSEVPQNLSASRPQDRQFILSSKKLLLSDSGFYLCALSRGVSPLHFGNGTRLTVT.

For the CDR3, the DNA is TGTGCCAGCAGCGTGCTAAACGGGGACTTGAACACTGAAGCTTTCTTT. Translating gives CASSVLNGDLNTEAFF. This chain joins TRBV9 and TRBJ1-1, with TRBD1 as a possible D gene (5 bases). CDR3 length: 16 residues. The germline CDR1 and CDR2 sequences are SGDLS and YYNGEE. Trimming stripped 2 bases from V and 0 bases from J, with 14 bases between. The variable domain in full, with the rest retrieved from reference TRBV9 and TRBJ1-1, is DSGVTQTPKHLITATGQRVTLRCSPRSGDLSVYWYQQSLDQGLQFLIQYYNGEERAKGNILERFSAQQFPDLHSELNLSSLELGDSALYFCASSVLNGDLNTEAFFGQGTRLTVV.

This chain links TRBV19 with TRBJ1-4; 7 bases are a match to TRBD1. CDR3 size: 16 residues. In germline, CDR1 is LNHDA, CDR2 SQIVND (reference sequence). V lost 9 bases and J lost 0; bases outside the gene matches: 10. CDR3 bases: TGTGCCAGCGTTAGCGCTGGGACAGCAACTAATGAAAAACTGTTTTTT. Amino acid sequence: CASVSAGTATNEKLFF.

This clone showed up just once. This chain connects TRBV14 to TRBJ2-2, with TRBD1 matching 12 bases. Germline-derived CDR1 and CDR2 are SGHDN and FVKESK. CDR3 length: 16 residues. Trimming removed 1 base from V and 7 bases from J; junction bases left unmatched: 4. The CDR3 nucleotides are TGTGCCAGCAGCCAAGTGGGACAGGGGGCGAGCGGGGAGCTGTTTTTT. It specifies CASSQVGQGASGELFF.

The CDR3 protein is CASSPSGRPNTEAFF. The CDR3 DNA sequence: TGCGCCAGCAGCCCCTCGGGGAGGCCGAACACTGAAGCTTTCTTT. The J gene is TRBJ1-1, the V gene TRBV5-1, with D hard to call. CDR3 length: 15 residues. V was trimmed by 4 bases and J by 1 base, leaving 14 bases between them. The germline V gene encodes CDR1 SGHRS and CDR2 YFSETQ.

The chain has TRBV9 and TRBJ2-2, with unresolved D. The V gene's germline CDR1 is SGDLS and CDR2 YYNGEE. This CDR3 has 15 amino acids. V lost 0 bases and J 6 bases, leaving 12 bases between the germline ends. As DNA, the CDR3 is TGTGCCAGCAGCGTAGACGAGTTACGGGCCGGGGAGCTGTTTTTT. Translated, it gives CASSVDELRAGELFF.

The chain links TRBV19 to TRBJ1-2; 7 nucleotides match TRBD1. The germline gives CDR1 LNHDA, CDR2 SQIVND (reference sequence). Losses at the gene ends were 6 bases for V and 2 bases for J; bases not matched to a gene: 6. This CDR3 region has 14 residues. The CDR3 sequence is CASSRQGINYGYTF. The CDR3 bases are TGTGCCAGTAGCCGACAGGGAATAAACTATGGCTACACCTTC.

The V and J genes are TRBV6-7 and TRBJ2-7; 9 positions match TRBD1. TRBV6-7 is marked as an open reading frame, function uncertain. The ends lost 1 base at V and 0 bases at J; junction bases unmatched: 7. The CDR3 has 17 amino acids. This CDR3 is CASSYLYWGQGSYEQYF. CDR3 coding DNA: TGTGCCAGCAGTTACTTGTATTGGGGACAGGGCTCCTACGAGCAGTACTTC.

The CDR3 protein is CASSSLTRDSVGYGYTF. The CDR3 DNA sequence: TGTGCCAGCAGTTCTTTAACCCGGGACTCTGTTGGCTATGGCTACACCTTC. The J gene is TRBJ1-2, the V gene TRBV28, with D possibly TRBD1 on 5 matching bases. This CDR3 comprises 17 residues. The V end lost 4 bases, the J end lost 4 bases, and 22 bases lay between the germline ends. The germline V gene has CDR1 MDHEN and CDR2 SYDVKM.

The rearrangement uses TRBV4-2 and TRBJ2-1, with 10 bases that match TRBD2. This CDR3 contains 16 residues. Germline V gene data show CDR1 as LGHNA and CDR2 as YNFKEQ. With 0 bases clipped from V and 7 bases from J, the junction kept 6 bases outside the gene matches. The CDR3: CASSQETGTSENEQFF. The CDR3 DNA reads TGTGCCAGCAGCCAAGAAACCGGGACTAGCGAAAATGAGCAGTTCTTC.

The J gene is TRBJ2-2, the V gene TRBV15; 9 bases match TRBD1. The junction had 6 bases not matched to a gene; V was cut back by 0 bases and J by 4 bases. Germline CDR1 LNHNV, CDR2 YYDKDF (reference sequence). This CDR3 has 17 amino acids. The CDR3 loop is CATSRDRDRAGTGELFF. In nucleotides, the CDR3 is TGTGCCACCAGCAGAGATCGGGACAGGGCGGGCACCGGGGAGCTGTTTTTT.

The rearrangement joins TRBV4-2 to TRBJ1-5; D is ambiguous. V lost 0 bases and J lost 1, with 10 bases in between. The CDR3 extends over 16 amino acids. CDR1 is LGHNA, CDR2 YNFKEQ, per germline. The CDR3 reads CASSQDPDTSNQPQHF. For the CDR3, the DNA is TGTGCCAGCAGCCAAGATCCCGACACCAGCAATCAGCCCCAGCATTTT.

The V gene is TRBV5-1, the J gene TRBJ1-2; D remains ambiguous. The length of the CDR3 is 14 residues. Germline V gene data show CDR1 as SGHRS and CDR2 as YFSETQ. V gave up 2 bases and J gave up 8 bases, with 16 bases separating them. The CDR3 bases are TGCGCCAGCAGCTTTATGGGCCTCTCGGAAGGCTACACCTTC. Amino acids: CASSFMGLSEGYTF. Filled out from reference TRBV5-1 and TRBJ1-2, the complete variable domain reads KAGVTQTPRYLIKTRGQQVTLSCSPISGHRSVSWYQQTPGQGLQFLFEYFSETQRNKGNFPGRFSGRQFSNSRSEMNVSTLELGDSALYLCASSFMGLSEGYTFGSGTRLTVV.

The rearrangement links TRBV6-5 to TRBJ2-7, with TRBD2 matching over 7 bases. J gave up 0 bases and V 0 bases, and 5 bases lay outside the gene matches. CDR1 and CDR2 (germline): MNHEY, SVGAGI. This CDR3 contains 16 residues. The CDR3 protein is CASSYSSAGVSYEQYF. For the CDR3, the DNA is TGTGCCAGCAGTTACTCCAGCGCGGGGGTCTCCTACGAGCAGTACTTC.

This clone was seen just once. The chain joins TRBV15 to TRBJ1-1; D possibly corresponds to TRBD1 (6 bases). Germline CDR1 LNHNV, CDR2 YYDKDF (reference sequence). V was clipped by 5 bases and J by 8 bases, with 18 bases between them. The CDR3 is 14 amino acids. The CDR3 DNA follows: TGTGCCACCAGCCGGGGGGGCACGGCGGCGGAAGCTTTCTTT. This encodes CATSRGGTAAEAFF.

The gene calls are TRBV4-2 and TRBJ1-2, with 8 bases fitting TRBD1. Per germline, CDR1 LGHNA and CDR2 YNFKEQ. This CDR3 spans 18 amino acids. V shed 1 base and J 8 bases; nucleotides not matched to a gene: 18. CDR3 protein: CASSQGLDRTGLSGGYTF. The CDR3 DNA reads as TGTGCCAGCAGCCAAGGTCTGGACCGGACAGGGTTGTCTGGGGGCTACACCTTC.

This clone was seen once. The rearrangement uses TRBV5-4 and TRBJ1-5; TRBD1 aligns across 7 bases. CDR1 and CDR2 (germline): SGHNT, YYREEE (reference sequence). This CDR3 comprises 14 residues. The trim removed 3 bases at V and 0 bases at J, leaving 0 bases unmatched. This CDR3 reads CASSSGGSNQPQHF. Written as DNA, the CDR3 is TGTGCCAGCAGCTCAGGGGGTAGCAATCAGCCCCAGCATTTT.

This sequence joins TRBV5-1 and TRBJ2-1; possible D gene TRBD2, 5 bases. The V gene lost 4 bases and the J gene lost 7 bases, with 12 bases spanning the gap. The length of the CDR3 is 13 residues. The V gene's germline CDR1 is SGHRS and CDR2 YFSETQ. The CDR3 DNA reads as TGCGCCAGCAGCCCGGACTCCTTGAATGAGCAGTTCTTC. Translated: CASSPDSLNEQFF.